This T cell receptor beta chain is from a study of cytomegalovirus exposure and HLA in healthy donors. Study-wide points: A prior analysis recorded that most TCR beta V segments were productive about 87% or about 30% of the time. In a later analysis, several top co-occurrence clusters appeared linked to parvovirus B19, influenza, CMV and Epstein-Barr virus.

CDR1 and CDR2 from the germline V gene are MNHNS and SASEGT. This CDR3 has 15 residues. The V segment lost 6 bases and the J segment 2 bases; nucleotides outside the gene matches: 6. The PCR ran on 60 Vbeta and 13 Jbeta primers. Sequencing was performed with immunoSEQ multiplex PCR; in TCRdb, only in-frame clones are kept and a portion is missing. Of over 150,000 clones in the sample, 55% to 70% were seen once. There are a few counts of this clone. As yet, its antigen is unknown. The V call is TRBV6-1, the J call TRBJ1-4, with 7 bases fitting TRBD1. Sequencing was done on a sample of PBMCs. This clonotype was sampled from a woman between 40 and 50 years old in good health and CMV-seropositive. The CDR3 sequence is CASRATQGTNEKLFF. In nucleotides, the CDR3 is TGTGCCAGCAGAGCCACACAGGGGACTAATGAAAAACTGTTTTTT.